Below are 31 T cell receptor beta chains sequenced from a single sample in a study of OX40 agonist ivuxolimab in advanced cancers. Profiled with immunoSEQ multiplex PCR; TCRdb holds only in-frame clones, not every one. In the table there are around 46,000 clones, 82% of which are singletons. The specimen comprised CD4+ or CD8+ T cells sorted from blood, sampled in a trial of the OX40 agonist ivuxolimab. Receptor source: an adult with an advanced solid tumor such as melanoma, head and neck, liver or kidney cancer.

This CDR3 reads CASAQGGTNEKLFF. The CDR3, as DNA: TGTGCCAGCGCGCAGGGCGGAACTAATGAAAAACTGTTTTTT. J is TRBJ1-4 and V is TRBV5-5; TRBD1 might be the D (5 bases). This CDR3 is built from 14 residues. Germline CDR1 is SGHKS and CDR2 is YYEKEE (reference sequence). Trimming removed 7 bases at V and 1 base at J, with 11 bases between.

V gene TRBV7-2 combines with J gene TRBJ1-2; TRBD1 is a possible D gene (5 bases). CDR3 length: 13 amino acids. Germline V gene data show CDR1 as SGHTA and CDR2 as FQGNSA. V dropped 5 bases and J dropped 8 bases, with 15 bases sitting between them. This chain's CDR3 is CASSPEGVRGYTF. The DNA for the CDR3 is TGTGCCAGCAGCCCCGAAGGGGTTCGAGGCTACACCTTC.

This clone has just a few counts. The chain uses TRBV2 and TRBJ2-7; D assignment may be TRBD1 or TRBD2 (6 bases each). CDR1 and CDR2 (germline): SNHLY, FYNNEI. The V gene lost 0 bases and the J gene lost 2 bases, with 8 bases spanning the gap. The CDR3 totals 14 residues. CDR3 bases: TGTGCCAGCAGTGAAGCGGGGGGCCCCTACGAGCAGTACTTC. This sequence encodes CASSEAGGPYEQYF.

The CDR3 DNA sequence: TGCAGTGTTCAGAGCGGCGAAAAACTGTTTTTT. It yields the protein CSVQSGEKLFF. The chain carries TRBV20-1 and TRBJ1-4; D is unclear. This CDR3 contains 11 residues. Per the germline V gene, CDR1 is DFQATT and CDR2 is SNEGSKA (reference sequence). The V end lost 7 bases, the J end lost 8 bases, and 11 bases lay between the germline ends.

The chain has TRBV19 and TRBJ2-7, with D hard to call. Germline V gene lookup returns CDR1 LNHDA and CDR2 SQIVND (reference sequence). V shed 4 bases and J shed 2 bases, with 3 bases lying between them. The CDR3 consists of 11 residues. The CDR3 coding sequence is TGTGCCAGTAGTACCACCTACGAGCAGTACTTC. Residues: CASSTTYEQYF.

CDR3 amino acids: CASSWDRASGNTIYF. CDR3 in DNA: TGTGCCAGCAGTTGGGACAGGGCCTCTGGAAACACCATATATTTT. The chain has TRBV6-6 and TRBJ1-3; TRBD1 matches at 9 bases. J gave up 0 bases and V 4 bases, and 1 base lay outside the gene matches. This CDR3 has 15 amino acids. Germline values: CDR1 MNHNY, CDR2 SVGAGI (reference sequence).

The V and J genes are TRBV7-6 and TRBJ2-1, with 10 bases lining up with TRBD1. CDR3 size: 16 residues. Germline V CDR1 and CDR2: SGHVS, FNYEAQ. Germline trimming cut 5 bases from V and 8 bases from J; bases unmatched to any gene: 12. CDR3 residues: CASSPRPGQGLDEQFF. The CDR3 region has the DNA TGTGCCAGCAGCCCCAGACCGGGACAGGGGTTGGATGAGCAGTTCTTC.

The CDR3 bases are TGTGCCAGCAGTGACCCCGGACAGGGGTGGACCGGGGAGCTGTTTTTT. This encodes CASSDPGQGWTGELFF. The chain employs TRBV25-1 and TRBJ2-2; 9 bases line up with TRBD1. This CDR3 comprises 16 residues. The V gene end was trimmed by 3 bases and the J gene end by 5 bases; junction bases not matched to a gene: 7. Germline V gene lookup returns CDR1 MGHDK and CDR2 SYGVNS. Looking up the rest from reference TRBV25-1 and TRBJ2-2 gives the full variable domain: EADIYQTPRYLVIGTGKKITLECSQTMGHDKMYWYQQDPGMELHLIHYSYGVNSTEKGDLSSESTVSRIRTEHFPLTLESARPSHTSQYLCASSDPGQGWTGELFFGEGSRLTVL.

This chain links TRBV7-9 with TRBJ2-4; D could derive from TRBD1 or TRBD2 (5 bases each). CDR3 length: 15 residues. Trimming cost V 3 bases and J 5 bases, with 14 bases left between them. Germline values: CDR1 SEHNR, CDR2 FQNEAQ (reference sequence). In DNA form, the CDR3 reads TGTGCCAGCAGCTTCACATTATCGGGGCAAAACATTCAGTACTTC. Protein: CASSFTLSGQNIQYF.

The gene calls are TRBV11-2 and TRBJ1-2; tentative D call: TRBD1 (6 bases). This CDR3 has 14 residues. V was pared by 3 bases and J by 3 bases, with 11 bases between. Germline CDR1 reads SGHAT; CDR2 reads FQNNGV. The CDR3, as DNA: TGTGCCAGCAGCTTGGTAGCAGGGGACTATGGCTACACCTTC. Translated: CASSLVAGDYGYTF.

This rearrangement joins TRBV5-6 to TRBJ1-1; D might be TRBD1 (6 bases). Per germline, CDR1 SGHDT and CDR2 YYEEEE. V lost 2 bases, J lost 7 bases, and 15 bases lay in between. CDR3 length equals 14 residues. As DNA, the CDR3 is TGTGCCAGCAGCTTCACAGGGAGGCACAGTGAAGCTTTCTTT. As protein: CASSFTGRHSEAFF.

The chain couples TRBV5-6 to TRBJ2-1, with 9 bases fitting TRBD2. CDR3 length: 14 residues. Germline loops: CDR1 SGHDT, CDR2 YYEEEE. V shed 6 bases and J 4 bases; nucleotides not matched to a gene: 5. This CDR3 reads CASTKRGAYNEQFF. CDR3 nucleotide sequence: TGTGCCAGCACTAAGCGGGGGGCTTACAATGAGCAGTTCTTC.

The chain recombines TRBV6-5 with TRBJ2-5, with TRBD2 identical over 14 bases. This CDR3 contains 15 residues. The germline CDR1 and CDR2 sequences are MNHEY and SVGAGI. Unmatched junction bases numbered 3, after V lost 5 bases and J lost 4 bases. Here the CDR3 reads CASSRGTSGGETQYF. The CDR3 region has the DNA TGTGCCAGCAGTCGTGGGACTAGCGGGGGAGAGACCCAGTACTTC.

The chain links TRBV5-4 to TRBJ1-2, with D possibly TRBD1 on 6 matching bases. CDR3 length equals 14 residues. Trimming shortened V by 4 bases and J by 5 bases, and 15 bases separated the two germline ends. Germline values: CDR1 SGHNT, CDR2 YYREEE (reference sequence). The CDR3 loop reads CASSPATGLYGYTF. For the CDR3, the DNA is TGTGCCAGCAGCCCCGCTACAGGGTTATATGGCTACACCTTC.

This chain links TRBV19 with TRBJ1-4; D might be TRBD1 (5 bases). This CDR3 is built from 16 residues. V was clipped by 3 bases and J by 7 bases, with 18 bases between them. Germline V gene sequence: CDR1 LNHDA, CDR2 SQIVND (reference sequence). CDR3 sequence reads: CASSIRPQGPGEKLFF. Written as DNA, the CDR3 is TGTGCCAGTAGTATCCGACCTCAGGGCCCGGGTGAAAAACTGTTTTTT.

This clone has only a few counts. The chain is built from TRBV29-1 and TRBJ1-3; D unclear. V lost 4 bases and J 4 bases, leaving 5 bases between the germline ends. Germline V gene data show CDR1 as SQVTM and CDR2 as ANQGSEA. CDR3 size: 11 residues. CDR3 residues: CSVAVGNTIYF. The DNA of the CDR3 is TGCAGCGTTGCTGTCGGAAACACCATATATTTT.

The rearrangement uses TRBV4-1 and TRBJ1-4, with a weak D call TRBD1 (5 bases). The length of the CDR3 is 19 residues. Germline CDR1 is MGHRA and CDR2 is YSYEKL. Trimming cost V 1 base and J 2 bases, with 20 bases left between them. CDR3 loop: CASSQVSGRVAGTNEKLFF. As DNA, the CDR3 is TGCGCCAGCAGCCAAGTCTCAGGGCGGGTGGCTGGGACTAATGAAAAACTGTTTTTT.

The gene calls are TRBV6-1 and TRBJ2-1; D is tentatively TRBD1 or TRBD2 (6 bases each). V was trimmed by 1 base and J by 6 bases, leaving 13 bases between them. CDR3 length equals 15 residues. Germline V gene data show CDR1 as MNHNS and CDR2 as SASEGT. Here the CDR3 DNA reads TGTGCCAGCAGTGAAGGTTGGGGGGCAGGCAATGAGCAGTTCTTC. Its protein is CASSEGWGAGNEQFF.

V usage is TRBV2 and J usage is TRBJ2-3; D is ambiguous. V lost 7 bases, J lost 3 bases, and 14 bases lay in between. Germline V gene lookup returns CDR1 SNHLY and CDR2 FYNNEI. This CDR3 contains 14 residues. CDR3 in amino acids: CASISNIGTDTQYF. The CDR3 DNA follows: TGTGCCAGCATAAGTAATATCGGAACAGATACGCAGTATTTT.

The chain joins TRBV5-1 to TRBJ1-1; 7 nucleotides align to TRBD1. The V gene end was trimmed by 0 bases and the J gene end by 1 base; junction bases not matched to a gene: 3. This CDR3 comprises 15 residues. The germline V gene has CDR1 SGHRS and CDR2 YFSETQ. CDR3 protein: CASSLGTGANTEAFF. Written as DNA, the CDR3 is TGCGCCAGCAGCTTGGGGACAGGAGCGAACACTGAAGCTTTCTTT. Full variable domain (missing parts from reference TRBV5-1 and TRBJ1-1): KAGVTQTPRYLIKTRGQQVTLSCSPISGHRSVSWYQQTPGQGLQFLFEYFSETQRNKGNFPGRFSGRQFSNSRSEMNVSTLELGDSALYLCASSLGTGANTEAFFGQGTRLTVV.

The CDR3 protein is CAWGRENTEAFF. CDR3 nucleotides: TGTGCCTGGGGCAGAGAGAACACTGAAGCTTTCTTT. This chain links TRBV30 with TRBJ1-1; D not resolved. The V end lost 5 bases, the J end lost 1 base, and 8 bases lay between the germline ends. Germline assignment: CDR1 GTSNPN and CDR2 SVGIG (reference sequence). CDR3 length: 12 residues.

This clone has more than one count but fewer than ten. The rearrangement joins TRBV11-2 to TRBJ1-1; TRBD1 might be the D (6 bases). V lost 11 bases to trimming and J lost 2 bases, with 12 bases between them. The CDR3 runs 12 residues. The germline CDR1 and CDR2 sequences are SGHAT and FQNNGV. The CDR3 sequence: CAEGGLNTEAFF. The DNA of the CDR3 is TGTGCCGAGGGGGGACTCAACACTGAAGCTTTCTTT. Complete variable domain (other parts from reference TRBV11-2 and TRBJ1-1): EAGVAQSPRYKIIEKRQSVAFWCNPISGHATLYWYQQILGQGPKLLIQFQNNGVVDDSQLPKDRFSAERLKGVDSTLKIQPAKLEDSAVYLCAEGGLNTEAFFGQGTRLTVV.

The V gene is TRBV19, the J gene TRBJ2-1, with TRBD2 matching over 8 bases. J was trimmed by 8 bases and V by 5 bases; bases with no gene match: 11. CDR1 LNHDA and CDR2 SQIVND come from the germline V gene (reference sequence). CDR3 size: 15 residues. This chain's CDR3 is CASSRSGGIRDEQFF. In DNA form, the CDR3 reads TGTGCCAGTAGTCGCAGCGGGGGTATAAGGGATGAGCAGTTCTTC.

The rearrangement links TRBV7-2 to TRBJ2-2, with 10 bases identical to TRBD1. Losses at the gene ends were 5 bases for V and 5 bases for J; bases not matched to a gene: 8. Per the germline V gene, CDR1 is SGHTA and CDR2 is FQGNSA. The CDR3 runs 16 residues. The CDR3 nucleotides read TGTGCCAGCAGCGCCTGGACAGGGGGGAAAACCGGGGAGCTGTTTTTT. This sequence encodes CASSAWTGGKTGELFF.

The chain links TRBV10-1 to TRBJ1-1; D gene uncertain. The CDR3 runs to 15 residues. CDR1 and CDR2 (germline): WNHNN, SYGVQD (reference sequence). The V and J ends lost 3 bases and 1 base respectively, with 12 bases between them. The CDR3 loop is CASSDPHGPNTEAFF. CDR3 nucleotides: TGCGCCAGCAGTGACCCACACGGCCCGAACACTGAAGCTTTCTTT.

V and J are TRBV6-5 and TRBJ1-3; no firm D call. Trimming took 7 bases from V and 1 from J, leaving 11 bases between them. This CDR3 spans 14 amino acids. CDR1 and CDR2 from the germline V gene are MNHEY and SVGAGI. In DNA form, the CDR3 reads TGTGCCAGCACACCGACAACATCTGGAAACACCATATATTTT. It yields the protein CASTPTTSGNTIYF.

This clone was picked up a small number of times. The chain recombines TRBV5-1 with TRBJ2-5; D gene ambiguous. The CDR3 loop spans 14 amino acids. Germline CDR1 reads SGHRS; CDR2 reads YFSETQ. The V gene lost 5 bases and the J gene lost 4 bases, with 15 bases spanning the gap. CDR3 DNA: TGCGCCAGCAGGGACGACGTGAGAGGAGAGACCCAGTACTTC. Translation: CASRDDVRGETQYF. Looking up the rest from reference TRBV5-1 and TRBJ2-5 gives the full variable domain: KAGVTQTPRYLIKTRGQQVTLSCSPISGHRSVSWYQQTPGQGLQFLFEYFSETQRNKGNFPGRFSGRQFSNSRSEMNVSTLELGDSALYLCASRDDVRGETQYFGPGTRLLVL.

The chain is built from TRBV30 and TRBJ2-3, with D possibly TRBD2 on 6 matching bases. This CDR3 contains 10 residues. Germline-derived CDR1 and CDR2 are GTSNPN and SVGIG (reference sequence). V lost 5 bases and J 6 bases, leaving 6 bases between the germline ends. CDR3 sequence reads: CAWGGDTQYF. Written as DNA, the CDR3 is TGTGCCTGGGGGGGGGATACGCAGTATTTT.

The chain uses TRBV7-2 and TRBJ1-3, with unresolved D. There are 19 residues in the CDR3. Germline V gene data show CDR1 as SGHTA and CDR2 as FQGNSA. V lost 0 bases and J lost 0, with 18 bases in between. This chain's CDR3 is CASSLARGLVPSSGNTIYF. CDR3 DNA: TGTGCCAGCAGCTTAGCGCGGGGTCTGGTACCAAGCTCTGGAAACACCATATATTTT.

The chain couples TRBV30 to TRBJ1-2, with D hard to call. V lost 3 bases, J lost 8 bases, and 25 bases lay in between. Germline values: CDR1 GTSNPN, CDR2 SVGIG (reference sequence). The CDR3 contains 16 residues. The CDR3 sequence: CAWRDLNRGGMWGYTF. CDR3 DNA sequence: TGTGCCTGGAGGGATCTAAATAGAGGAGGGATGTGGGGCTACACCTTC.

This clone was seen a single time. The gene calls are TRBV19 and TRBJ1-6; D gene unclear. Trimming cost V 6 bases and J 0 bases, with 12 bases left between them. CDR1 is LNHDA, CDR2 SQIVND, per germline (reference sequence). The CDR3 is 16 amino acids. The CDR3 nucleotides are TGTGCCAGTAGGAGTACGTGGAGCTCCTATAATTCACCCCTCCACTTT. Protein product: CASRSTWSSYNSPLHF.